Sequencing of this T cell receptor (beta chain) was carried out in a study of human T cells and chemical hapten exposure. Study overall: The cohort included alopecia areata under or over 50% scalp, totalis and universalis. Broader study findings: After DPC sensitization, TCRs above 1 in 1000 frequency showed no change.

This sample's time point: patch test 2, 6 weeks after DPC sensitization. Treatment given: therapeutic diphenylcyclopropenone sensitization with weekly scalp DPC. Total RNA was isolated from unfractionated whole blood. Within the library, unique molecular identifiers were attached to each individual cDNA molecule. TCRdb itself ran the RACE reads through MiXCR, one entry per CDR3 protein. This repertoire shows just over 350,000 distinct CDR3 sequences, about 6% found once; its top ten account for about 6%. About this clonotype: Its antigen is undetermined.

The V gene's germline CDR1 is MNHNS and CDR2 SASEGT. The junction had 7 bases not matched to a gene; V was cut back by 6 bases and J by 7 bases. The CDR3 extends over 14 amino acids. This TCR was sampled from a woman aged 18-35 years with alopecia areata. Some clones in this sample may be carry-over from other donors' samples. This material consisted of whole blood, taken in connection with sensitization to the hapten diphenylcyclopropenone (DPC). The chain uses TRBV6-1 and TRBJ1-4; 8 nucleotides align to TRBD1. The CDR3 is CASRFRGRVEKLFF. CDR3 DNA: TGTGCCAGCAGGTTCAGGGGGCGCGTTGAAAAACTGTTTTTT.